The rows below give T cell receptor beta chains drawn from one sample of a study of monozygotic twins with inflammatory bowel disease. From its re-call of the 5' RACE reads, TCRdb lists each CDR3 protein once, without DNA. The sample's table shows 400,000 to 500,000 distinct CDR3 sequences. Sequencing was done on a sample of blood. The receptor source for this set is a human donor with ulcerative colitis or Crohn's disease, or a healthy co-twin of an affected twin (not recorded which). CDR3s include the opening cysteine and the closing phenylalanine or tryptophan. The order of the fields is J gene, V gene, CDR3 protein.

J: TRBJ1-1; V: TRBV14; CDR3: CASSLNPRPPFAEAFF
J: TRBJ2-1; V: TRBV24-1; CDR3: CATSDNRGNEQFF
J: TRBJ2-5; V: TRBV12-3/TRBV12-4; CDR3: CASSPGQGATKTQYF
J: TRBJ2-5; V: TRBV18; CDR3: CASSPRDGGAETQYF
J: TRBJ2-2; V: TRBV4-1; CDR3: CASSQIQIGELFF
J: TRBJ2-7; V: TRBV3-1; CDR3: CASSQTSGGSYEQYF
J: TRBJ1-1; V: TRBV3-1; CDR3: CASSPTGENTEAFF
J: TRBJ2-3; V: TRBV10-3; CDR3: CAISMTSGTDTQYF
J: TRBJ2-3; V: TRBV29-1; CDR3: CTDRGQTDTQYF
J: TRBJ2-1; V: TRBV7-8; CDR3: CASSAGTTVSHEFF
J: TRBJ2-1; V: TRBV5-5; CDR3: CASREGSYNEQFF
J: TRBJ2-1; V: TRBV7-9; CDR3: CASSHGRLAGIDNEQFF
J: TRBJ2-1; V: TRBV20-1; CDR3: CSARDRTRGVNEQFF